This TCR beta chain was retrieved from a study of cytomegalovirus exposure and HLA in healthy donors. The study's findings and limits: Reports state that TCR beta sequences accurately predicted most subjects' HLA-A and HLA-B alleles. A few chains linked to CMV were shown in vitro to be specific for CMV antigens.

Use of 60 Vbeta and 13 Jbeta primers characterized the PCR. Repertoires were generated with immunoSEQ multiplex PCR, while TCRdb's copy carries only in-frame clones and drops some. In the table there are some 110,000 clones, roughly 80% of which are singletons. In germline, CDR1 is LNHDA, CDR2 SQIVND (reference sequence). Trimming pared 7 bases from V and 2 bases from J, leaving 23 bases between. The CDR3 sequence is 17 residues long. A note on this clone: Its antigen remains unknown.

This sequence joins TRBV19 and TRBJ2-5; the D gene is possibly TRBD2 (6 bases). The sequenced material came from PBMCs. The sequence came from a man younger than 45 in good health and CMV-seropositive. This CDR3 reads CASTLTGGVPIQETQYF. The DNA of the CDR3 is TGTGCCAGTACGCTAACCGGAGGGGTGCCTATACAAGAGACCCAGTACTTC.